This paragraph covers one TCR beta chain sequence. As processed by the authors: Cell counts per sample came from amplifying reference gene primers. Libraries were prepared by immunoSEQ multiplex PCR; TCRdb keeps only in-frame clonotypes and omits some of them. V and J calls and clone size are as listed in that table; D and trimming were resolved from the DNA. The table shows about 300,000 clones, with 85% to 90% occurring only once. This sample stems from a study of blood T cell repertoires in COVID-19. The CDR3 spans 16 residues. V shed 5 bases, J shed 1 base, and the junction held 9 bases outside the gene matches. The germline gives CDR1 LNHDA, CDR2 SQIVND (reference sequence). Individuals drawn from approximately 22 US areas were about 18 to 100 years old. Grouping used clinical history reported by participants in a survey and questionnaire. Up to 2 weeks before entering the study, exposed participants had met a COVID-19 case.

Material for sequencing was PBMCs or T cells enriched from blood (not recorded which). The rearrangement joins TRBV19 to TRBJ2-7, with 9 bases aligning to TRBD2. This receptor was taken from a woman in her forties or fifties who had been exposed to COVID-19. As DNA, the CDR3 is TGTGCCAGTAGTCCAGGGACTAGCCAGATTTCCTACGAGCAGTACTTC. Protein sequence: CASSPGTSQISYEQYF.